The text below deals with one T cell receptor (beta chain). The specificity of this receptor is unknown. Base qualities were left out, and no much larger clone turns up one base away. This sample stems from a study of vaccination and CD4 T cells after COVID-19 (dated by TCRdb to about 2022). For the wider study: Every convalescent patient had a positive nasal swab PCR test for SARS-CoV-2, with mild disease in eight to ten patients and severe disease in one. The convalescent cohort included six males and four females, with two Hispanic individuals, seven Caucasians, two Asians and one multiracial person. Two doses of either the Pfizer-BioNTech BNT162b2 vaccine (n=8) or the Moderna mRNA-1273 vaccine (n=2) were administered to participants. Post-COVID blood samples were collected from convalescent patients a median of around 96 days after diagnosis, with a range of about 30 to 161 days. Post-vaccine blood samples were taken a median of roughly 72 days after the second vaccine dose, with a range of about 13 to 250 days. Culture stimuli were overlapping spike peptide pools from SARS-CoV-2 and from the common cold coronaviruses HCoV-NL63, HCoV-OC43 and HCoV-229E. In control cultures, a CEFX viral epitope pool was used as positive control, an HIV-1 Nef peptide pool was used as negative control, or no peptide was added. The spike-specific CD4+ TCR repertoire was compared before and after mRNA vaccination in 10 to 11 COVID-19 convalescent patients and a handful of infection-naive healthy vaccine recipients.

Libraries were built with PCR. DNA from cultured CD4+ T cells was subjected to TCR sequencing with the Oncomine TCR Beta short-read assay at the Johns Hopkins FTIC core. The QIAamp micro DNA kit was used to extract genomic DNA from the cultured CD4+ T cells. Oncomine TCR Beta libraries from cultured CD4+ T cells were pooled using unique dual indexes and sequenced on an Illumina iSeq 100. As for how the authors treated the data: Non-productive sequences were removed, and CDR3s not starting with C, not ending with F or W, or shorter than 7 amino acids were discarded. Antigen-specific clonotypes were identified with the MANAFEST web application by comparing peptide-stimulated wells with reference and other culture wells. To be called positive, a clone needed an FDR below 0.05, an odds ratio above 5, and a productive frequency above 0.1% in at least two of three replicate wells. A clonotype counted as cross-reactive if it showed significant expansion both in the SARS-CoV-2 spike wells and in at least one common cold coronavirus spike condition. Levenshtein distances (stringdist) and unrooted phylogenetic trees (ape) in R version 3.6.1 were used to assess CDR3 homology. TCRdb itself trimmed the public reads at Q25 with fastp, ran MiXCR and retained productive beta chains. Every CDR3 protein is listed once, alongside the most common genes and DNA of its rows. The V and J calls were not made by the authors but by TCRdb's processing. The sample table shows almost 20,000 distinct CDR3 sequences, and 46% are seen once. The leading ten clones occupy about 3% of the sample.

What the research found in general, with its limitations: In convalescent patients, nearly all vaccine-specific clones (304 of 307) were found to be mono-reactive for SARS-CoV-2 spike rather than cross-reactive with common cold coronaviruses. Although the median number of SARS-CoV-2-reactive clonotypes went up from 20 to 25 after infection to approximately 40 after vaccination, the increase was not significant. Relatively few convalescent patients were included in the study, and early timepoints after natural infection were not analyzed. In convalescent patients, a median around 90% of post-vaccine SARS-CoV-2-reactive clones were detected only after vaccination, suggesting vaccine-specific priming.

In light of the paper, this sample's treatment or condition label describes: approximately 11-day PBMC culture with coronavirus spike peptide pools or control peptides (ViraFEST assay). The study used the ViraFEST assay, which expanded antigen-specific T cells with peptide pools and then identified expanded clonotypes by TCR sequencing. The convalescent patients' positive SARS-CoV-2 PCR tests were from March to December 2020, which was before the Alpha, Beta and Delta variants emerged in the United States. Two million PBMCs per well were cultured in IMDM with approximately 5% human AB serum and about 9.7 IU/ml IL-2, plus 10 ug/ml peptide pools. Half of the culture medium was replaced with fresh IL-2-containing medium on days 3 and 7. After approximately 11 days of culture, CD4+ T cells were isolated by negative selection with the EasySep CD4+ T cell isolation kit. PBMCs were separated from whole blood using Ficoll-Paque Plus gradient centrifugation and then either used fresh or cryopreserved at -140C. Each culture condition was generally run in triplicate wells.

Sample: CD4+ T cells from blood, cultured in vitro, taken after SARS-CoV-2 vaccination. The TCR sequence derives from a human donor who had recovered from COVID-19.

The nucleotide sequence is given as TGTGCCAGCAGGGGACTAGGGGTGATGGGGGAGACCCAGTACTTC. It encodes CASRGLGVMGETQYF. The V gene is TRBV12-3 or TRBV12-4 and the J gene is TRBJ2-5; 8 bases in the junction line up with TRBD2. For this chain, trimming is 6 bases at the V end and 5 bases at the J end, and the number of junction bases without a gene match is 11. Including the terminal cysteine and phenylalanine, the CDR3 comprises 15 residues. Here the CDR3 DNA is all that survives: 45 bases in frame from base 1.